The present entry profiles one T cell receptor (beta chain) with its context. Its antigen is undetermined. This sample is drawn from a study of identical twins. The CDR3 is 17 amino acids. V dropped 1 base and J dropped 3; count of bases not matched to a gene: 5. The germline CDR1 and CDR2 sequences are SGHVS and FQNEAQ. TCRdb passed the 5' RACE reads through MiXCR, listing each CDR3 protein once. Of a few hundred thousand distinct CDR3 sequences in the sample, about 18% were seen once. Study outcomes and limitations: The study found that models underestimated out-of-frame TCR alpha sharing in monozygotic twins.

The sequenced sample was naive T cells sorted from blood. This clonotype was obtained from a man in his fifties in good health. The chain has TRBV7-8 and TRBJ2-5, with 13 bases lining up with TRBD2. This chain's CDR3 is CASSLGGTSGVKETQYF. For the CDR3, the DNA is TGTGCCAGCAGCTTAGGCGGGACTAGCGGGGTAAAAGAGACCCAGTACTTC.